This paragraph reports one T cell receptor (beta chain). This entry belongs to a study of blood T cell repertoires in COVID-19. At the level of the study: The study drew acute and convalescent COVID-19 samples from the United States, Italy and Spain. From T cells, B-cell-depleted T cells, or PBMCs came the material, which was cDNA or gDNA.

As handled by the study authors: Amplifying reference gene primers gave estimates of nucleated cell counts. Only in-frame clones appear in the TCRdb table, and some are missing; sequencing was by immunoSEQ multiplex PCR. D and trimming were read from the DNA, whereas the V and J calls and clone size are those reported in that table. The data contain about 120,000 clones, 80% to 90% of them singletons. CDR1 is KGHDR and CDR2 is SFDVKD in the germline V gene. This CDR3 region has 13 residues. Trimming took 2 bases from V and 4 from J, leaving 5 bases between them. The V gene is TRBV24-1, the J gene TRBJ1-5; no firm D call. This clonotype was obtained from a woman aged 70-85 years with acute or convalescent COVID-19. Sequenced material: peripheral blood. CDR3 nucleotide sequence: TGTGCCACCAGTGATTCCTTTAATCAGCCCCAGCATTTT. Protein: CATSDSFNQPQHF.